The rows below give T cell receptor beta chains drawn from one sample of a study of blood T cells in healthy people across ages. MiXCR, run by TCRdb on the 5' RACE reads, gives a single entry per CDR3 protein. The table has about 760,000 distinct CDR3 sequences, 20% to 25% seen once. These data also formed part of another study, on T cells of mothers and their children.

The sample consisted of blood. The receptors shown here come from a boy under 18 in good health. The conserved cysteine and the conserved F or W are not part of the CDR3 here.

cdr3_aa: AIIRTGGEAF
j_call: TRBJ1-1
v_call: TRBV10-3

cdr3_aa: ASDEGVKSNQPQH
j_call: TRBJ1-5
v_call: TRBV7-2

cdr3_aa: ASGAVGAYNEQF
j_call: TRBJ2-1
v_call: TRBV12-5

cdr3_aa: SVTSPNTGELF
j_call: TRBJ2-2
v_call: TRBV29-1

cdr3_aa: ASSIAGGTVTQY
j_call: TRBJ2-5
v_call: TRBV27

cdr3_aa: ASSLSPVSTNEKLF
j_call: TRBJ1-4
v_call: TRBV5-4

cdr3_aa: ATSEDPGLAVQETQY
j_call: TRBJ2-5
v_call: TRBV24-1

cdr3_aa: ASSLVERGGTDTQY
j_call: TRBJ2-3
v_call: TRBV7-9

cdr3_aa: ASIRGRAKNIQY
j_call: TRBJ2-4
v_call: TRBV19

cdr3_aa: ASSSGRGSSMGYT
j_call: TRBJ1-2
v_call: TRBV11-1

cdr3_aa: ATSSLGQGLAF
j_call: TRBJ1-1
v_call: TRBV15

cdr3_aa: AIRDYNEQF
j_call: TRBJ2-1
v_call: TRBV12-1

cdr3_aa: ASSAPGVADTQY
j_call: TRBJ2-3
v_call: TRBV9

cdr3_aa: ASSNTPDGNQPQH
j_call: TRBJ1-5
v_call: TRBV4-1

cdr3_aa: SVEVAGGRNYGYT
j_call: TRBJ1-2
v_call: TRBV29-1

cdr3_aa: SADDGQETQY
j_call: TRBJ2-5
v_call: TRBV20-1

cdr3_aa: ASSQDRAGNQPRH
j_call: TRBJ1-5
v_call: TRBV7-2

cdr3_aa: ASSLPPSRTSGRWDEQF
j_call: TRBJ2-1
v_call: TRBV5-6

cdr3_aa: ASSLGLGEGYDEQY
j_call: TRBJ2-7
v_call: TRBV7-9

cdr3_aa: ASNPGAGHRAGSYEQY
j_call: TRBJ2-7
v_call: TRBV10-2

cdr3_aa: ASSLFGGGDNEQF
j_call: TRBJ2-1
v_call: TRBV11-2

cdr3_aa: ASSYSRVAGDETQY
j_call: TRBJ2-5
v_call: TRBV6-5

cdr3_aa: ATSSDSAYEQY
j_call: TRBJ2-7
v_call: TRBV15

cdr3_aa: ASSQMTRQETQY
j_call: TRBJ2-5
v_call: TRBV3-1

cdr3_aa: ATSERRSGANVLT
j_call: TRBJ2-6
v_call: TRBV24-1

cdr3_aa: ASNPLGLAEETQY
j_call: -
v_call: TRBV28

cdr3_aa: ASSLGLLGYNEQF
j_call: TRBJ2-1
v_call: TRBV11-1

cdr3_aa: ASSLRIHPGANVLT
j_call: TRBJ2-6
v_call: TRBV7-3

cdr3_aa: ASSETSRGTNIQY
j_call: TRBJ2-4
v_call: TRBV5-1

cdr3_aa: ASRHLAGGTGELF
j_call: TRBJ2-2
v_call: TRBV28

cdr3_aa: ASARDSFQETQY
j_call: TRBJ2-5
v_call: TRBV5-1

cdr3_aa: ASSAPGLAGGGEETQY
j_call: TRBJ2-5
v_call: TRBV7-2

cdr3_aa: SVEARTDGYT
j_call: TRBJ1-2
v_call: TRBV29-1

cdr3_aa: ASSRSQYTQY
j_call: TRBJ2-3
v_call: TRBV3-1

cdr3_aa: ASSPPLWGDQETQY
j_call: TRBJ2-5
v_call: TRBV7-9

cdr3_aa: ASSQQANTEAF
j_call: TRBJ1-1
v_call: TRBV14

cdr3_aa: ASSQEQGLDTEAF
j_call: TRBJ1-1
v_call: TRBV4-2

cdr3_aa: ASSDRQSQGASEQETQY
j_call: TRBJ2-5
v_call: TRBV2

cdr3_aa: ASSPSGGLYNEQF
j_call: TRBJ2-1
v_call: TRBV3-1

cdr3_aa: ASSQQAKGSPLH
j_call: TRBJ1-6
v_call: TRBV19

cdr3_aa: ASSSGTGRGGYT
j_call: TRBJ1-2
v_call: TRBV6-6

cdr3_aa: ASSKWGTG
j_call: TRBJ2-3
v_call: TRBV21-1